This TCR beta chain originates from a study of metastatic and nonmetastatic thyroid tumors. Study information: Repertoires were compared across blood and tumor or nodule tissue from malignant and benign thyroid patients.

Original analysis: CDR3 differences across clinicopathological groups were used to build a distant-metastasis classifier for papillary thyroid cancer. TCRdb recomputed clones from the PCR reads via MiXCR. For this entry, the V and J calls and clone size follow TCRdb and not the study's own pipeline. Of some 15,000 clones in the sample, over 10% were seen once. Overall study findings and caveats: When malignant thyroid tumors were compared with benign nodules, TCR beta diversity was reportedly significantly higher in the malignant tumors. This held in both blood and tumor samples.

This clone was seen ten or more times. Its antigen is undetermined. Treatment of any kind had been given to no patient before thyroid surgery. Trimming left V 2 bases short and J 1 base short, with 15 bases between. Germline V gene lookup returns CDR1 SGHRS and CDR2 YFSETQ. The CDR3 runs to 16 residues. The TCR was taken from a female donor with papillary thyroid cancer or a benign thyroid nodule (not recorded which). Some clones in this sample may be carry-over from other donors' samples. This rearrangement joins TRBV5-1 to TRBJ2-5; D perhaps matches TRBD2 (5 bases). The sequenced sample was blood. The CDR3 sequence is CASSFGSSAGQETQYF. CDR3 nucleotide sequence: TGCGCCAGCAGCTTCGGTAGTAGCGCCGGCCAAGAGACCCAGTACTTC. The complete variable domain, with remaining parts taken from reference TRBV5-1 and TRBJ2-5, reads KAGVTQTPRYLIKTRGQQVTLSCSPISGHRSVSWYQQTPGQGLQFLFEYFSETQRNKGNFPGRFSGRQFSNSRSEMNVSTLELGDSALYLCASSFGSSAGQETQYFGPGTRLLVL.